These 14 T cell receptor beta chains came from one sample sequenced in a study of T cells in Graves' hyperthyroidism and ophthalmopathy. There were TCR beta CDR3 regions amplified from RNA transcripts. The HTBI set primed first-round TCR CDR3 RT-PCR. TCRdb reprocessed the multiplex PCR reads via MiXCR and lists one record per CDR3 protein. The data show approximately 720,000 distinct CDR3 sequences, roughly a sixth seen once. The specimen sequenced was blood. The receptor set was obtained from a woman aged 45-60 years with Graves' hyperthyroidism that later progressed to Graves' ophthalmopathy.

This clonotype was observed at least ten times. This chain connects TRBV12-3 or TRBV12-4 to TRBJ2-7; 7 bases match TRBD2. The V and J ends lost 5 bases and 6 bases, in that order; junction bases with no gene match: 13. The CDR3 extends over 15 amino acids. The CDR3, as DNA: TGTGCCAGCAGTGCTGGGGGTAGCGGGTATGGCGAGCAGTACTTC. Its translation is CASSAGGSGYGEQYF.

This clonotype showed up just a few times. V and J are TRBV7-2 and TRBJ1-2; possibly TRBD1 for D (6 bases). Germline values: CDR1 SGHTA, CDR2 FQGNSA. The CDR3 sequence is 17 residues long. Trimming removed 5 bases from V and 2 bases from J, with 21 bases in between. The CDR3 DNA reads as TGTGCCAGCAGCCAGGGCCCCCAACAGGGTTTGAACTATGGCTACACCTTC. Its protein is CASSQGPQQGLNYGYTF.

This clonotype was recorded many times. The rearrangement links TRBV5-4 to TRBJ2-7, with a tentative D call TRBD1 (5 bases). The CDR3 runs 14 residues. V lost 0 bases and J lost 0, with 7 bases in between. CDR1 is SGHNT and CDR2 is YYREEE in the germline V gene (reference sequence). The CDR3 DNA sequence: TGTGCCAGCAGCTTGGCCGACAGCTCCTACGAGCAGTACTTC. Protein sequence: CASSLADSSYEQYF.

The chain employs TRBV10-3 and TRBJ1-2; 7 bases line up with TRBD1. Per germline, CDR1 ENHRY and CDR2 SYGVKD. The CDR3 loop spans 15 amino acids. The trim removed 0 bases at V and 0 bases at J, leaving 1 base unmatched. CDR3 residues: CAISESGQSNYGYTF. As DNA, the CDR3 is TGTGCCATCAGTGAGTCGGGACAGTCTAACTATGGCTACACCTTC.

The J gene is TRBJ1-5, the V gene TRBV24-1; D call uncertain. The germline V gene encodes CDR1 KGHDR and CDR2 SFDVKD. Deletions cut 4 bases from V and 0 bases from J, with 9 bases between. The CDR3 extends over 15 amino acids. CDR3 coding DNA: TGTGCCACCAGTGAGTCAGAGCCTAGCAATCAGCCCCAGCATTTT. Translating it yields CATSESEPSNQPQHF.

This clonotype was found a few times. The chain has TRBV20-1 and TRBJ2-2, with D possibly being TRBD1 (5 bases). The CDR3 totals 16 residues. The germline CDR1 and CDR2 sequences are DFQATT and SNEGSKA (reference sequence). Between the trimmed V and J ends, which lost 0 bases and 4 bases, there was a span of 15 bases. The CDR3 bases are TGCAGTGCTAGAGATTACCGACAGTCGTTCACCGGGGAGCTGTTTTTT. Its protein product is CSARDYRQSFTGELFF.

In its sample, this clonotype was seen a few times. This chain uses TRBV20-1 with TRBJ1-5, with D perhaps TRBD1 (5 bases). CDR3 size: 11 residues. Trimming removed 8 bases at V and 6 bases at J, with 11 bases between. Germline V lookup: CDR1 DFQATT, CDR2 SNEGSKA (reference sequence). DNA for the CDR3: TGCAGTCCAGGGAGGCTTCAGCCCCAGCATTTT. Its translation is CSPGRLQPQHF.

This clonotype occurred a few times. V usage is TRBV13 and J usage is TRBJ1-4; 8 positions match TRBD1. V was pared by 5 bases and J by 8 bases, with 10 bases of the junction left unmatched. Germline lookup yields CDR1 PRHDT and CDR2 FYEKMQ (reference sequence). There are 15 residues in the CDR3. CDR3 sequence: CASSARDRTEEKLFF. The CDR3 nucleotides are TGTGCCAGCAGCGCCCGGGACAGGACAGAGGAAAAACTGTTTTTT.

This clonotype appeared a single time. CDR3 bases: TGTGCCAGCAGTTACTCGGCAGGGGTTAATTCCGGGGAGCTGTTTTTT. Amino acid sequence: CASSYSAGVNSGELFF. This chain connects TRBV6-2 or TRBV6-3 to TRBJ2-2; weak D call: TRBD1 (6 bases). The V and J ends lost 0 bases and 6 bases respectively, with 14 bases between them. Germline values: CDR1 MNHEY, CDR2 SVGEGT. The CDR3 is 16 amino acids.

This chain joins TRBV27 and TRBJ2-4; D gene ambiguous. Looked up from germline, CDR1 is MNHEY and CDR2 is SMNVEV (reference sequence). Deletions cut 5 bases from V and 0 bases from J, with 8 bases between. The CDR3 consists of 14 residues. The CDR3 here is CASSQGLAKNIQYF. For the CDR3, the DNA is TGTGCCAGCAGTCAAGGGCTAGCCAAAAACATTCAGTACTTC.

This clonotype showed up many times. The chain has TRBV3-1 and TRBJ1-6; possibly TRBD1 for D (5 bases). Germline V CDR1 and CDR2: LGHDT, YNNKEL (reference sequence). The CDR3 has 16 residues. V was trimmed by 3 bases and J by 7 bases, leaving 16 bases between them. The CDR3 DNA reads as TGTGCCAGCAGCCACGGGCCCGGGCAGGGCAATTCACCCCTCCACTTT. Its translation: CASSHGPGQGNSPLHF.

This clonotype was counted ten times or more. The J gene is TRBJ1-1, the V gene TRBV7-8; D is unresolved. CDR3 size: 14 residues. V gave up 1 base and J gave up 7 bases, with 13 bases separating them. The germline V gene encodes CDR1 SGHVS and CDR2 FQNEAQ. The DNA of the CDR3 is TGTGCCAGCAGCTTAGACTTGACCGGGATTGAAGCTTTCTTT. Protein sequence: CASSLDLTGIEAFF.

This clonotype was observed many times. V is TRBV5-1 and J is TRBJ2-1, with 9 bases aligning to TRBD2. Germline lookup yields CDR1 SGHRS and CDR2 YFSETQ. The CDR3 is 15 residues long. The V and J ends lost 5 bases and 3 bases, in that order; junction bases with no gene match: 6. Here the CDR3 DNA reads TGCGCCAGCAGATCGGTAGCGGGGGACTACAATGAGCAGTTCTTC. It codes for CASRSVAGDYNEQFF.

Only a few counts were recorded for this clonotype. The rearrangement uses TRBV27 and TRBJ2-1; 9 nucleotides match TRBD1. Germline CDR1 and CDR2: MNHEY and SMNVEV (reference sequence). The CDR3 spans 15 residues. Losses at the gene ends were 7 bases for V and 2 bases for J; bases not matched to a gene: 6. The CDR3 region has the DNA TGTGCCAGCACCTCTAGGGACAGGGCCTACAATGAGCAGTTCTTC. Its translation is CASTSRDRAYNEQFF.